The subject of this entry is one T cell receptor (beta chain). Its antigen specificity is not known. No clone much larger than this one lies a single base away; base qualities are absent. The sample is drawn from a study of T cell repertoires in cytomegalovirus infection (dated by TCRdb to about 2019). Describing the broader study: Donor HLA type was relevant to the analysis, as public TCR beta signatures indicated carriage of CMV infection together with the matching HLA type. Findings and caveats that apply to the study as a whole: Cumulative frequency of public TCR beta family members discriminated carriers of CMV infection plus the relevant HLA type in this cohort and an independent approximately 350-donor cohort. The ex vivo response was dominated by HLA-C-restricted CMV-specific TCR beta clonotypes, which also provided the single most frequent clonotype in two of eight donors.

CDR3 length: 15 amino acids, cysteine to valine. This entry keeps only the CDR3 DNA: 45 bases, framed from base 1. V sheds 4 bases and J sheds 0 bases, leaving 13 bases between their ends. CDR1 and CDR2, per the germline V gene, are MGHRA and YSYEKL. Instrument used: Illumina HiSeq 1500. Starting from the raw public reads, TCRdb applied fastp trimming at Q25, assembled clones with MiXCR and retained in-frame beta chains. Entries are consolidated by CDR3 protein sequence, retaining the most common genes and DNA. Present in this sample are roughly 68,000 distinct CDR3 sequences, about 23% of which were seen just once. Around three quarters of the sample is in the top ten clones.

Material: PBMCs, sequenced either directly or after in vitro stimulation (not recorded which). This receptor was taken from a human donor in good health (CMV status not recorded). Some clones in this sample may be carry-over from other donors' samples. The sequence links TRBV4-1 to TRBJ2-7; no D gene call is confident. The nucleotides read TGCGCCAGCAGCCGAGGTCTATTGAACTCCTACGAGCAGTACGTC. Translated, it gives CASSRGLLNSYEQYV.